The source of this TCR beta chain is a study of beta chain features in type 1 diabetes. Expressed TCRB transcripts got sequenced, as all isolated RNA was reverse transcribed. Clones were read by immunoSEQ multiplex PCR, and TCRdb kept only the in-frame ones, dropping some. The sample carries around 500,000 clones, about 32% recorded once. In the case of this clone: Its antigen remains unknown.

The study's findings and limits: The study found that naive, central memory and Treg TCRB repertoires appeared more similar in patients than in healthy donors. Equally in patients and controls, PCR might preferentially amplify shorter templates.

The CDR3 is made up of 14 amino acids. Looked up from germline, CDR1 is MNHEY and CDR2 is SMNVEV (reference sequence). V trimming: 3 bases; J trimming: 4 bases; junction bases outside the gene matches: 5. The genes are TRBV27 and TRBJ1-2; 7 bases are a match to TRBD1. Specimen: naive CD4+ T cells from blood. This receptor was obtained from a man younger than 35 in good health. The CDR3 here is CASSFLDRAYGYTF. As DNA, the CDR3 is TGTGCCAGCAGTTTCCTCGACAGGGCCTATGGCTACACCTTC.